Sequencing of this T cell receptor beta chain was carried out in a study of T-cell reconstitution after alpha-beta-depleted transplantation in children. After removal of 4 bases from V and 9 bases from J, the junction contained 11 bases not matched to a gene. The CDR3 runs to 16 residues. Germline values: CDR1 SGHTA, CDR2 FQGTGA. Study-wide results and limits: Some patients' high day-60 TCRbeta diversity was traced to surviving recipient T cells and thymic progenitors.

On this clonotype itself: The antigen is unknown.

TCRbeta library construction was performed incorporating unique molecular identifiers. From the PCR reads, TCRdb called clonotypes with MiXCR, one entry per CDR3 protein. The sample consists of 250,000 to 350,000 distinct CDR3 sequences, approximately 23% of them appearing once. The sample in question was PBMCs, mostly from graft donor cells, obtained 180 days after TCRalphabeta/CD19-depleted stem cell transplant. This chain connects TRBV7-3 to TRBJ2-3; TRBD2 agrees at 12 bases. This sequence was found in a male patient younger than 18 who had a stem cell transplant for acute lymphoblastic leukemia, so the T cells may come from the graft donor. The CDR3 reads CASSSPLAGGRETQYF. The CDR3 coding sequence is TGTGCCAGCAGCTCCCCCCTAGCGGGAGGGAGGGAAACGCAGTATTTT.